A single sample is the source of the 24 T cell receptor beta chains below, sequenced in a study of shared clonotypes between healthy human individuals. Sequencing used immunoSEQ multiplex PCR; TCRdb keeps in-frame clones, though not all of them. Seen here are approximately 500,000 clones, about 84% observed once, and the top ten hold about 13%. Sample: PBMCs. Receptors were obtained from a woman aged 40-49 years in good health. Some clones in this sample may be carry-over from other donors' samples.

J is TRBJ2-2 and V is TRBV30, with D unclear. Germline V gives CDR1 GTSNPN, CDR2 SVGIG (reference sequence). The CDR3 is made up of 16 amino acids. V lost 6 bases and J lost 0, with 17 bases in between. The CDR3 DNA sequence: TGTGCCTGCCACATGGGTGAGGCCCCGAACACCGGGGAGCTGTTTTTT. This gives the protein CACHMGEAPNTGELFF.

Notes on this clone: This likely traces to a read error, being one base from a far larger clone. The chain has TRBV11-2 and TRBJ1-2; D is possibly TRBD1 (6 bases). Trimming took 3 bases from V and 4 from J, leaving 15 bases between them. Germline V lookup: CDR1 SGHAT, CDR2 FQNNGV. This CDR3 is built from 15 residues. In nucleotides, the CDR3 is TGTGCCAGCAGCTTGGGGGGGGCGGCGGGCTATGGCTACACCTTC. Amino acids: CASSLGGAAGYGYTF.

This chain uses TRBV29-1 with TRBJ1-2, with 8 bases that match TRBD1. V shed 1 base and J 2 bases; nucleotides not matched to a gene: 3. The CDR3 has 14 amino acids. CDR1 and CDR2 from the germline V gene are SQVTM and ANQGSEA. For the CDR3, the DNA is TGCAGCGTTGAAGGGGGACAGGCGAACTATGGCTACACCTTC. It codes for CSVEGGQANYGYTF.

The rearrangement links TRBV7-3 to TRBJ1-1; 8 bases agree with TRBD1. This CDR3 region has 12 residues. V lost 5 bases and J lost 5; bases outside the gene matches: 1. CDR1 is SGHTA, CDR2 FQGTGA, per germline. The CDR3 DNA follows: TGTGCCAGCAGCGGACAGGGTACTGAAGCTTTCTTT. Its translation is CASSGQGTEAFF.

Of note for this clone: A far larger clone lies a single base away; this is likely a read error. The gene calls are TRBV19 and TRBJ2-7; TRBD2 matches 15 bases. V dropped 4 bases and J dropped 6; count of bases not matched to a gene: 4. Germline V gene lookup returns CDR1 LNHDA and CDR2 SQIVND (reference sequence). This CDR3 is built from 15 residues. The CDR3: CASSNGLAGGCEQYF. For the CDR3, the DNA is TGTGCCAGTAGTAACGGACTAGCGGGAGGGTGCGAGCAGTACTTC.

This clone was seen just once. Here the CDR3 DNA reads TGTGCCAGCAGCCCCCGGGCGACGAAATCAAACACCGGGGAGCTGTTTTTT. It codes for CASSPRATKSNTGELFF. The gene calls are TRBV7-3 and TRBJ2-2; D unresolved. Germline CDR1 and CDR2: SGHTA and FQGTGA. The CDR3 covers 17 residues. V lost 5 bases, J lost 2 bases, and 18 bases lay in between.

V and J are TRBV2 and TRBJ1-4, with 9 nucleotides matching TRBD1. CDR1 and CDR2 (germline): SNHLY, FYNNEI. The ends lost 6 bases at V and 7 bases at J; junction bases unmatched: 9. The CDR3 runs to 15 residues. CDR3 sequence: CASSDSTGGGEKLFF. CDR3 DNA: TGTGCCAGCAGCGACTCGACAGGGGGAGGTGAAAAACTGTTTTTT.

About this clone: One end of the junction varies from germline; a read error may be responsible. The chain uses TRBV7-7 and TRBJ1-3, with D possibly being TRBD1 (6 bases). The V gene's germline CDR1 is SSHAT and CDR2 FNYEAQ (reference sequence). The CDR3 extends over 14 amino acids. CDR3 protein: CASSLGGTGNTIYF. The CDR3 bases are TGTGCTAGCAGCTTAGGGGGTACTGGAAACACCATATATTTT. Using reference TRBV7-7 and TRBJ1-3 for the parts outside the CDR3, the full variable domain is GAGVSQSPRYKVTKRGQDVTLRCDPISSHATLYWYQQALGQGPEFLTYFNYEAQPDKSGLPSDRFSAERPEGSISTLTIQRTEQRDSAMYRCASSLGGTGNTIYFGEGSWLTVV.

As regards this clone: A read error is likely here: a far larger clone is one base away. Different DNA sequences within this sample yield the same CDR3. The rearrangement links TRBV6-6 to TRBJ2-7; TRBD2 might be the D (6 bases). Germline lookup yields CDR1 MNHNY and CDR2 SVGAGI (reference sequence). The CDR3 spans 14 residues. V lost 5 bases and J lost 2, with 13 bases in between. The CDR3 here is CASSPSSATYEQYF. The CDR3 DNA reads TGTGCCAGCAGTCCTTCTAGCGCTACCTACGAGCAGTACTTC.

The chain uses TRBV29-1 and TRBJ1-1, with no clear D. The V gene's germline CDR1 is SQVTM and CDR2 ANQGSEA. This CDR3 spans 11 amino acids. The CDR3 sequence: CRVLVGTEAFF. The CDR3 DNA sequence: TGCAGGGTTCTTGTGGGCACTGAAGCTTTCTTT.

The chain uses TRBV11-2 and TRBJ1-1; no definite D call. With 3 bases removed from V and 1 base from J, the gap between germline ends came to 6 bases. Germline V lookup: CDR1 SGHAT, CDR2 FQNNGV. There are 13 residues in the CDR3. The CDR3 spells CASSFWGNTEAFF. The CDR3 bases are TGTGCCAGCAGCTTTTGGGGGAACACTGAAGCTTTCTTT. The variable domain in full, completed from reference TRBV11-2 and TRBJ1-1, reads EAGVAQSPRYKIIEKRQSVAFWCNPISGHATLYWYQQILGQGPKLLIQFQNNGVVDDSQLPKDRFSAERLKGVDSTLKIQPAKLEDSAVYLCASSFWGNTEAFFGQGTRLTVV.

This clone has a single count. V gene TRBV28 combines with J gene TRBJ2-5; no firm D call. The CDR3 length is 15 residues. The V gene lost 3 bases and the J gene lost 0 bases, with 11 bases spanning the gap. Germline V CDR1 and CDR2: MDHEN, SYDVKM. The chain's CDR3 is CASSLLEQHQETQYF. The DNA of the CDR3 is TGTGCCAGCAGTTTGCTCGAACAGCACCAAGAGACCCAGTACTTC.

The chain employs TRBV7-9 and TRBJ2-1, with 7 bases aligning to TRBD2. Germline V gene data show CDR1 as SEHNR and CDR2 as FQNEAQ (reference sequence). The CDR3 totals 13 residues. The V gene end was trimmed by 3 bases and the J gene end by 11 bases; junction bases not matched to a gene: 7. The CDR3 sequence: CASSFSSGGQQFF. In DNA, the CDR3 is TGTGCCAGCAGCTTTTCTAGCGGAGGGCAGCAGTTCTTC.

This chain uses TRBV11-2 with TRBJ2-1; 8 bases line up with TRBD2. The CDR3 extends over 15 amino acids. CDR1 is SGHAT, CDR2 FQNNGV, per germline. With 5 bases clipped from V and 7 bases from J, the junction kept 10 bases outside the gene matches. Here the CDR3 DNA reads TGTGCCAGCAGCCCCCGCAGCGGGAGTGGGAATGAGCAGTTCTTC. Amino acids: CASSPRSGSGNEQFF.

In DNA, the CDR3 is TGTGCCAGCGTCTCTAGCGGGCCAAACACCGGGGAGCTGTTTTTT. Protein sequence: CASVSSGPNTGELFF. The V gene is TRBV7-9, the J gene TRBJ2-2; TRBD2 matches 8 bases. V lost 8 bases to trimming and J lost 2 bases; unmatched junction nucleotides: 7. CDR3 length: 15 amino acids. Germline CDR1 and CDR2: SEHNR and FQNEAQ (reference sequence).

Note on this clone: A far larger clone is a single base away, which makes a read error likely. DNA for the CDR3: TGTGCCAGCAGCCGAGCAGGGAATCCCGGGGAGCTGTCTTTT. Amino acid sequence: CASSRAGNPGELSF. V usage is TRBV7-3 and J usage is TRBJ2-2; possibly TRBD1 or TRBD2 for D (5 bases each). The CDR3 is 14 amino acids. Looked up from germline, CDR1 is SGHTA and CDR2 is FQGTGA. The full variable domain, completed using reference TRBV7-3 and TRBJ2-2, is GAGVSQTPSNKVTEKGKYVELRCDPISGHTALYWYRQSLGQGPEFLIYFQGTGAADDSGLPNDRFFAVRPEGSVSTLKIQRTERGDSAVYLCASSRAGNPGELSFGEGSRLTVL.

Of note for this clone: A far larger clone lies a single base away; this is likely a read error. The chain has TRBV7-7 and TRBJ2-5, with D tentatively TRBD1 or TRBD2 (6 bases each). CDR1 is SSHAT and CDR2 is FNYEAQ in the germline V gene (reference sequence). The CDR3 extends over 15 amino acids. CDR3 sequence reads: CASRLAPGGDKTQYF. Here the CDR3 DNA reads TGTGCCAGCAGATTAGCGCCCGGGGGCGATAAGACCCAGTACTTC.

The J gene is TRBJ1-1, the V gene TRBV10-1, with a weak D call TRBD1 (5 bases). V lost 0 bases, J lost 0 bases, and 8 bases lay in between. CDR3 length equals 15 residues. From germline, CDR1 is WNHNN and CDR2 SYGVQD (reference sequence). The CDR3: CASSESTRVNTEAFF. CDR3 coding DNA: TGCGCCAGCAGTGAGTCGACCAGGGTGAACACTGAAGCTTTCTTT.

About this clone itself: A far larger clone differs by one base, so this is likely a read error. Other nucleotide sequences in the sample specify the same CDR3. V is TRBV30 and J is TRBJ2-1, with 7 bases matching TRBD2. Germline values: CDR1 GTSNPN, CDR2 SVGIG (reference sequence). The ends lost 5 bases at V and 13 bases at J; junction bases unmatched: 14. This CDR3 has 13 residues. This CDR3 reads CAWGSISGTIQFF. DNA for the CDR3: TGTGCCTGGGGTTCTATTTCCGGGACTATCCAGTTCTTC.

V gene TRBV28 combines with J gene TRBJ2-7; 10 bases fit TRBD2. After removal of 3 bases from V and 4 bases from J, the junction contained 6 bases not matched to a gene. The V gene's germline CDR1 is MDHEN and CDR2 SYDVKM. The CDR3 has 15 amino acids. The CDR3 spells CASSFSGRAAYEQYF. CDR3 nucleotides: TGTGCCAGCAGTTTCAGCGGGAGGGCCGCATACGAGCAGTACTTC.

The chain links TRBV7-2 to TRBJ1-1; possible D gene TRBD1, 5 bases. Germline values: CDR1 SGHTA, CDR2 FQGNSA. The CDR3 contains 15 residues. The V end lost 2 bases, the J end lost 1 base, and 11 bases lay between the germline ends. CDR3 protein: CASSLNAGSNTEAFF. CDR3 DNA sequence: TGTGCCAGCAGCTTAAATGCAGGGTCGAACACTGAAGCTTTCTTT.

This clone was seen repeatedly, ten times or more. The sample carries other DNA sequences with the same CDR3. The chain is built from TRBV11-2 and TRBJ2-5; 8 positions agree with TRBD2. CDR1 and CDR2 from the germline V gene are SGHAT and FQNNGV. The length of the CDR3 is 17 residues. After removal of 5 bases from V and 2 bases from J, the junction contained 13 bases not matched to a gene. The CDR3 DNA follows: TGTGCCAGCAGCGTAGCCGGGTTCGCGGGAGGACAAGAGACCCAGTACTTC. Translation: CASSVAGFAGGQETQYF.

The chain couples TRBV5-4 to TRBJ1-1; D is ambiguous. The germline gives CDR1 SGHNT, CDR2 YYREEE (reference sequence). Trimming stripped 5 bases from V and 1 base from J, with 12 bases between. The CDR3 length is 14 residues. In DNA, the CDR3 is TGTGCCAGCAGGTCCTCTGGCCAGAACACTGAAGCTTTCTTT. This codes for CASRSSGQNTEAFF.

With respect to this clone: A far bigger clonotype differs at one base, so this is likely a read error. This specimen includes other DNA sequences encoding the same CDR3. The V and J genes are TRBV7-9 and TRBJ1-1; 8 bases are shared with TRBD1. The germline gives CDR1 SEHNR, CDR2 FQNEAQ (reference sequence). The CDR3 has 13 residues. DNA for the CDR3: TGTGCCAGCAGCGGACAGGGTACCACTGAAGCTTTCTTC. Its translation: CASSGQGTTEAFF.